The rows below give T cell receptor beta chains drawn from one sample of a study of blood T cells in healthy people across ages. TCRdb analysed the 5' RACE reads with MiXCR anew, one entry per CDR3 protein. The table records about 830,000 distinct CDR3 sequences, roughly 60% of them present only once. Sample: blood. The origin of the receptors is a man aged 30-40 years in good health. Each CDR3 is given with its conserved first and last residue. Fields, in order: J gene, V gene, clone size, D gene, CDR3 protein, CDR3 DNA. D genes are given only for firm matches. Part of the rows lack a size; the others show once, few, many or a class for expanded clones.

TRBJ2-6 | TRBV20-1 | - | TRBD2 | CSARRAGALGANVLTF | TGCAGTGCTAGAAGAGCGGGGGCTCTGGGGGCCAACGTCCTGACTTTC
TRBJ2-7 | TRBV20-1 | - | - | CSAARTDTYEQYF | TGCAGTGCCGCCCGGACAGATACCTACGAGCAGTACTTC
TRBJ2-3 | TRBV29-1 | few | - | CSALSDTQYF | TGCAGCGCCCTGTCGGATACGCAGTATTTT
TRBJ2-7 | TRBV29-1 | few | - | CSATIGGYEQYF | TGCAGCGCCACCATTGGGGGCTACGAGCAGTACTTC
TRBJ1-2 | TRBV24-1 | - | - | CATSDPDRNYGYTF | TGTGCCACCAGTGACCCAGACAGGAACTATGGCTACACCTTC
TRBJ2-3 | TRBV12-3/TRBV12-4 | - | - | CASNDWAASTDTQYF | TGTGCCAGCAATGATTGGGCGGCTAGCACAGATACGCAGTATTTT
TRBJ2-7 | TRBV7-2 | few | - | CASSQRQADYEQYF | TGTGCCAGCAGCCAAAGACAGGCTGACTACGAGCAGTACTTC
TRBJ1-2 | TRBV15 | - | - | CATSGETDYYGYTF | TGTGCCACCAGCGGGGAGACTGATTACTATGGCTACACCTTC
TRBJ2-7 | TRBV6-2/TRBV6-3 | - | TRBD2 | CASTQRPGLAYEQYF | TGTGCCAGCACCCAGAGGCCGGGACTAGCTTACGAGCAGTACTTC
TRBJ1-4 | TRBV5-1 | - | - | CASSPRTHPNEKLFF | TGCGCCAGCAGCCCAAGGACACATCCTAATGAAAAACTGTTTTTT
TRBJ1-1 | TRBV7-2 | few | TRBD1 | CASRVTGVSDTEAFF | TGTGCCAGCAGAGTGACAGGGGTGTCTGACACTGAAGCTTTCTTT
TRBJ1-2 | TRBV10-3 | few | TRBD1 | CATSGQGKNNYGYTF | TGTGCCACCTCGGGACAGGGAAAGAATAACTATGGCTACACCTTC
TRBJ1-2 | TRBV7-9 | - | TRBD1 | CASRTGLGYTF | TGTGCCAGCAGGACAGGGTTGGGCTACACCTTC
TRBJ2-7 | TRBV10-3 | - | TRBD1 | CAVSEPAGGGSSYEQYF | TGTGCCGTCAGTGAGCCCGCAGGGGGTGGTAGCTCCTACGAGCAGTACTTC
TRBJ2-1 | TRBV2 | few | - | CASNEGTYNEQFF | TGTGCCAGCAACGAGGGAACCTACAATGAGCAGTTCTTC
TRBJ2-1 | TRBV10-3 | - | TRBD2 | CAVSPPKAGLYNEQFF | TGTGCCGTCAGTCCTCCAAAAGCGGGACTCTACAATGAGCAGTTCTTC
TRBJ2-1 | TRBV4-2 | - | - | CASSQIDSFYNEQFF | TGTGCCAGCAGCCAGATAGACAGCTTCTACAATGAGCAGTTCTTC
TRBJ2-3 | TRBV7-2 | - | TRBD2 | CASSLTSGGVRADTQYF | TGTGCCAGCAGCCTGACTAGCGGGGGGGTGAGGGCAGATACGCAGTATTTT
TRBJ2-1 | TRBV27 | - | TRBD2 | CASTPGTSGENEQFF | TGTGCCAGCACCCCCGGGACTAGCGGGGAGAATGAGCAGTTCTTC
TRBJ2-3 | TRBV5-1 | - | - | CASSLGESTDTQYF | TGCGCCAGCAGCTTAGGGGAGAGCACAGATACGCAGTATTTT
TRBJ2-6 | TRBV11-2 | few | - | CASRSQGSGANVLTF | TGTGCCAGCAGGTCACAGGGCTCTGGGGCCAACGTCCTGACTTTC
TRBJ2-1 | TRBV6-2/TRBV6-3 | once | TRBD2 | CASSTPLTSGGWNEQFF | TGTGCCAGCAGTACGCCCCTGACTAGCGGGGGCTGGAATGAGCAGTTCTTC
TRBJ2-7 | TRBV5-1 | - | - | CASALSSDSSSYEQYF | TGCGCCAGCGCCCTCAGTTCGGACAGTTCATCTTACGAGCAGTACTTC
TRBJ1-2 | TRBV12-3/TRBV12-4 | - | - | CASSPRGVLGDGYTF | TGTGCCAGCAGTCCGCGTGGGGTTCTAGGAGATGGCTACACCTTC
TRBJ2-7 | TRBV6-1 | - | - | CASSETGNKDEQYF | TGTGCCAGCAGTGAAACAGGGAATAAAGACGAGCAGTACTTC
TRBJ2-1 | TRBV29-1 | - | - | CSGKVSVDEQFF | TGCAGCGGTAAAGTATCGGTCGATGAGCAGTTCTTC
TRBJ2-1 | TRBV20-1 | - | TRBD2 | CSASSTSGGSNEQFF | TGCAGTGCTAGTTCGACTAGCGGGGGCAGCAATGAGCAGTTCTTC
TRBJ2-7 | TRBV29-1 | once | TRBD1 | CSVRGQGGAYEQYF | TGCAGCGTGCGGGGACAGGGGGGGGCCTACGAGCAGTACTTC
TRBJ2-3 | TRBV6-2/TRBV6-3 | - | TRBD2 | CASRLGLAGTTDTQYF | TGTGCCAGCAGATTAGGACTAGCGGGGACCACAGATACGCAGTATTTT
TRBJ2-7 | TRBV12-3/TRBV12-4 | few | TRBD1 | CASRQRTGNEQYF | TGTGCCAGCAGACAGCGGACAGGGAACGAGCAGTACTTC
TRBJ1-1 | TRBV9 | - | TRBD1 | CASSVAGTEWGYTEAFF | TGTGCCAGCAGCGTAGCAGGGACAGAATGGGGCTACACTGAAGCTTTCTTT
TRBJ2-6 | TRBV2 | - | - | CAISIQGRASGANVLTF | TGTGCCATTTCGATCCAGGGTCGAGCGTCTGGGGCCAACGTCCTGACTTTC
TRBJ2-4 | TRBV10-3 | - | - | CASRPEGAKNIQYF | TGTGCCTCCAGACCCGAAGGGGCCAAAAACATTCAGTACTTC
TRBJ2-2 | TRBV18 | - | - | CASYPSGSEVNTGELFF | TGTGCCAGCTACCCCTCTGGGTCGGAGGTGAACACCGGGGAGCTGTTTTTT
TRBJ1-2 | TRBV7-8 | - | - | CASSTTGGRGGYTF | TGTGCCAGCAGCACTACTGGGGGGCGTGGTGGCTACACCTTC
TRBJ2-5 | TRBV28 | few | TRBD1 | CASSSLRGLRETQYF | TGTGCCAGCAGTAGCCTGAGGGGGCTCAGGGAGACCCAGTACTTC
TRBJ2-1 | TRBV7-9 | few | TRBD2 | CASSFGTSGRGGVKFF | TGTGCCAGCAGCTTCGGGACTAGCGGGAGGGGAGGGGTTAAGTTCTTC
TRBJ1-2 | TRBV4-3 | - | TRBD1 | CASSQDRALGYGYTF | TGCGCCAGCAGCCAGGACAGGGCTCTCGGCTATGGCTACACCTTC
TRBJ1-1 | TRBV7-9 | few | - | CASSLKAGFEAFF | TGTGCCAGCAGCTTAAAAGCAGGATTTGAAGCTTTCTTT
TRBJ1-2 | TRBV4-1 | - | - | CASSPRQEPNYGYTF | TGCGCCAGCAGCCCTCGACAGGAGCCTAACTATGGCTACACCTTC
TRBJ2-3 | TRBV12-3/TRBV12-4 | - | TRBD1 | CAIGDRAGTDTQYF | TGTGCCATCGGGGACAGGGCCGGCACAGATACGCAGTATTTT
TRBJ2-3 | TRBV7-2 | - | - | CASSFDKGADTQYF | TGTGCCAGCAGCTTCGACAAGGGTGCAGATACGCAGTATTTT
TRBJ2-1 | TRBV5-1 | - | TRBD1 | CASSQPGTGVNEQFF | TGCGCCAGCAGCCAACCCGGGACAGGGGTCAATGAGCAGTTCTTC
TRBJ2-4 | TRBV4-2 | few | - | CASRRVLGPQKNIQYF | TGTGCCAGCCGGCGGGTTTTGGGACCACAAAAAAACATTCAGTACTTC
TRBJ2-7 | TRBV4-3 | - | TRBD1 | CASSRGGQDSYEQYF | TGCGCCAGCAGCCGTGGGGGACAGGACTCCTACGAGCAGTACTTC
TRBJ2-1 | TRBV5-6 | - | - | CASSLIDAAEQFF | TGTGCCAGCAGCTTGATCGACGCGGCCGAGCAGTTCTTC
TRBJ2-7 | TRBV15 | few | - | CATSWARTYEQYF | TGTGCCACCAGCTGGGCCCGAACCTACGAGCAGTACTTC
TRBJ2-7 | TRBV28 | - | TRBD1 | CASRLGQAYEQYF | TGTGCCAGCCGTTTGGGACAGGCCTACGAGCAGTACTTC
TRBJ2-5 | TRBV24-1 | once | - | CATRGQGRYQETQYF | TGTGCCACCAGGGGGCAAGGCAGGTACCAAGAGACCCAGTACTTC
TRBJ2-1 | TRBV20-1 | - | - | CSAASSHEQFF | TGCAGTGCTGCCTCATCCCATGAGCAGTTCTTC
TRBJ2-5 | TRBV6-6 | once | TRBD2 | CGSSEGLADHLQETQYF | TGTGGCAGCAGCGAGGGACTAGCGGATCACTTGCAAGAGACCCAGTACTTC
TRBJ2-5 | TRBV20-1 | - | TRBD2 | CSARDPGGTPQETQYF | TGCAGTGCTAGAGATCCGGGGGGGACACCACAAGAGACCCAGTACTTC
TRBJ2-5 | TRBV20-1 | once | - | CSASRDSPETQYF | TGCAGTGCTAGCCGCGACTCCCCAGAGACCCAGTACTTC